Listed here is a single T cell receptor (beta chain). Its target is unknown. Being one base from a much bigger clone, this may be a read error. Original data processing: Using the CDR3 differences seen across clinicopathological groups, the authors built a distant-metastasis classifier for papillary thyroid cancer, which was meant to discriminate distant-metastatic patients. TCRdb recomputed clones from the PCR reads via MiXCR. It is TCRdb's table, rather than the study itself, that gives the V and J calls and clone size. This sample has 70,000 or so clones, with approximately 15% found just once. This entry comes from a study of metastatic and nonmetastatic thyroid tumors. Study-level background: Repertoires of blood and of tissue (tumor or nodule) from malignant and benign thyroid patients were compared.

Thyroid surgery was preceded by no treatment in any patient. Study observations and caveats: The reported finding was significantly higher TCR beta diversity in malignant thyroid tumors relative to benign nodules, in blood and tumor.

Germline V gene lookup returns CDR1 SGHAT and CDR2 FQDESV (reference sequence). V trimming: 6 bases; J trimming: 4 bases; junction bases outside the gene matches: 8. This CDR3 is 17 amino acids long. The specimen sequenced was blood. This sequence joins TRBV11-1 and TRBJ2-1, with 14 bases that match TRBD2. This clonotype originated in a male donor with papillary thyroid cancer or a benign thyroid nodule (not recorded which). Some clones in this sample may be carry-over from other donors' samples. The CDR3 loop is CASRPGLAGGGYNEQFF. DNA for the CDR3: TGTGCCAGCAGACCCGGACTAGCGGGAGGTGGTTACAATGAGCAGTTCTTC.